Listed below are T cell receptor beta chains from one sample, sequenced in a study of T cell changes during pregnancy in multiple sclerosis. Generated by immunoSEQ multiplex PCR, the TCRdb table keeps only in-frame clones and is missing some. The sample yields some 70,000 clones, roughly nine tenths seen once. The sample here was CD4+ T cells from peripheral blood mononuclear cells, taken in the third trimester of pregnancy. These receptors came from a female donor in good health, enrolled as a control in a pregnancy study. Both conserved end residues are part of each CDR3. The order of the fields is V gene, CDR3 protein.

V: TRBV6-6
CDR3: CASSWTEGYGYTF

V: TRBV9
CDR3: CASSVDRFGGGPNTEAFF

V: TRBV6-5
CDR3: CASRRLAGVNEQFF

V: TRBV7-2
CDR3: CASSLESGALYGYTF

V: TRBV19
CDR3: CASSITGQTGNQPQHF

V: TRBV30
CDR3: CAWREGVRSGNTIYF

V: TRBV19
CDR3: CASRAGTGDSPLHF

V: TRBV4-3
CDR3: CASSQTGGNEKLFF

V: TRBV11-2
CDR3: CASSLHRGFVF

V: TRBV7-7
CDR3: CASSLSGGTYNEQFF

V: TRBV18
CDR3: CASSPRGPGTGDYGYTF

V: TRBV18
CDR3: CASSPNPGSGQPQHF

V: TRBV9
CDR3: CASSGEAGGQETQYF

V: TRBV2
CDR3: CASRFPGQGAEEQYF

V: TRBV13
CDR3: CASSLGPDRGNEKLFF

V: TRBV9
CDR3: CASSVGAGGPGEQFF

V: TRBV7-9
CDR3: CASSLAISGNTGELFF

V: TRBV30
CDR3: CAWSVLRGNSSYEQYF

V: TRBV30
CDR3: CAWSPGDYGYTF

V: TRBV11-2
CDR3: CASSLDRGYTDTQYF

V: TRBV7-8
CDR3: CASSAKGQGGYGYTF

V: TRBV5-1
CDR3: CASSLEGRGAYEQYF

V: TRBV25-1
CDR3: CASRQGAENQPQHF

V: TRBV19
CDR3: CASSQPRDRGGYEQYF

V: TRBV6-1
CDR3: CASNPRDRGTEAFF

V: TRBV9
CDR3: CASSVEVEARGNTIYF

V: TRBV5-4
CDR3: CASSLVYSYEQYF

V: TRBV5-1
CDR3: CASSLEGRDSDTQYF

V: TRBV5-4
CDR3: CASSLAKTGYGYTF

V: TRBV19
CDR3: CASTVDRVNSPLHF

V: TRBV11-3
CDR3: CASSQAGLTSYEQYF

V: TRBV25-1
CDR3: CASTGQGGNYGYTF

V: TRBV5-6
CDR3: CASSRDRGRREQYF

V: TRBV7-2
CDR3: CASSHVDRLYAEAFF

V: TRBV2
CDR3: CASSLGSRASYEQYF

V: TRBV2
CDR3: CASRAEDTQYF

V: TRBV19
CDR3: CASSILAGGWYEQYF

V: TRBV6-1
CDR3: CASSGISGLGTDTQYF

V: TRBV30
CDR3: CAWIEKGLYEQYF

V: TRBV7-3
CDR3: CASSLSSSGGAKTGELFF

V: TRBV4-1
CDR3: CASSARDPGNLYEQYF

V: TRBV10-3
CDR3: CAISSTTSYEQYF

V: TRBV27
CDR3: CASSLYAAGGGRSPLHF

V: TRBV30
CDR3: CAWSDRDQPQHF

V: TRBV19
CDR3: CASSVTGGGSPLHF

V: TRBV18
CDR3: CASSPPHESRFNEQFF

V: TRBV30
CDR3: CAWTLPGWSYGYTF

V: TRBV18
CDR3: CASSPLPKGDIQYF

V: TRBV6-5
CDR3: CASSSHRGPGTEAFF

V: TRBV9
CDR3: CASSARGHIPTDTQYF

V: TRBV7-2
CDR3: CASSLVGTGPEEQYF